These T cell receptor beta chains were read from a single sample in a study of CXCR3-negative and CXCR3-positive naive CD8 T cells. TCRdb reprocessed the 5' RACE reads and keeps a single row for each CDR3 protein, giving no DNA. This sample's table reports 90,000 to 95,000 distinct CDR3 sequences. Specimen: naive CXCR3- CD8+ T cells from blood. The source of these receptors is a human donor in good health. Some clones in this sample may be carry-over from other donors' samples. The CDR3 runs from the conserved cysteine through the conserved F or W. Each record gives: V gene, J gene, CDR3 protein.

V gene: TRBV7-9; J gene: TRBJ2-3; CDR3 protein: CASSLKATDTQYF
V gene: TRBV21-1; J gene: TRBJ1-2; CDR3 protein: CASSKALAGYGYTF
V gene: TRBV15; J gene: TRBJ2-1; CDR3 protein: CATSRDGLPAEQFF
V gene: TRBV3-1; J gene: TRBJ1-5; CDR3 protein: CASSQDGWTARTYQPQHF
V gene: TRBV28; J gene: TRBJ2-5; CDR3 protein: CASSSAWTNQETQYF
V gene: TRBV20-1; J gene: TRBJ2-7; CDR3 protein: CSARPRTGYSYEQYF
V gene: TRBV20-1; J gene: TRBJ2-5; CDR3 protein: CSARVDEGGALGTQYF
V gene: TRBV29-1; J gene: TRBJ2-7; CDR3 protein: CSASRGTGDYEQYF
V gene: TRBV29-1; J gene: TRBJ2-1; CDR3 protein: CSVEGGYEQFF
V gene: TRBV5-1; J gene: TRBJ2-7; CDR3 protein: CASSLDRSYEQYF
V gene: TRBV9; J gene: TRBJ1-1; CDR3 protein: CASSAAGRLNTEAFF
V gene: TRBV29-1; J gene: TRBJ2-1; CDR3 protein: CSVVFGPNEQFF
V gene: TRBV6-2/TRBV6-3; J gene: TRBJ2-7; CDR3 protein: CASSYSFLKIYEQYF
V gene: TRBV12-3/TRBV12-4; J gene: TRBJ2-1; CDR3 protein: CASNGPGVNEQFF
V gene: TRBV11-2; J gene: TRBJ2-1; CDR3 protein: CASSLSGGTSKFF
V gene: TRBV7-9; J gene: TRBJ2-1; CDR3 protein: CASILTSSYNEQFF
V gene: TRBV28; J gene: TRBJ2-7; CDR3 protein: CASSSPRRSEMTYEQYF
V gene: TRBV29-1; J gene: TRBJ1-4; CDR3 protein: CSVETGGNEKLFF
V gene: TRBV29-1; J gene: TRBJ2-2; CDR3 protein: CSVEQGVTGELFF
V gene: TRBV29-1; J gene: TRBJ2-1; CDR3 protein: CSGGQAITYNEQFF
V gene: TRBV28; J gene: TRBJ2-7; CDR3 protein: CASSSWTSGSRTYEQYF
V gene: TRBV20-1; J gene: TRBJ2-7; CDR3 protein: CSARDLLHTGTYEQYF
V gene: TRBV10-1; J gene: TRBJ2-7; CDR3 protein: CASSVGYEQYF
V gene: TRBV6-5; J gene: TRBJ2-7; CDR3 protein: CAISLTSDRSEQYF
V gene: TRBV7-9; J gene: TRBJ1-1; CDR3 protein: CASSHQENTEAFF
V gene: TRBV10-3; J gene: TRBJ2-7; CDR3 protein: CATGTDYYEQYF
V gene: TRBV7-9; J gene: TRBJ2-2; CDR3 protein: CASTGLHTGELFF
V gene: TRBV7-6; J gene: TRBJ2-2; CDR3 protein: CASSPGTENTGELFF
V gene: TRBV4-1; J gene: TRBJ1-2; CDR3 protein: CASSQDRAGLYGYTF
V gene: TRBV4-3; J gene: TRBJ2-1; CDR3 protein: CASSQDPLAGGPEGEQFF
V gene: TRBV4-3; J gene: TRBJ2-1; CDR3 protein: CASSQDRDIPGWEQFF
V gene: TRBV12-3/TRBV12-4; J gene: TRBJ2-1; CDR3 protein: CASSSNNEQFF
V gene: TRBV9; J gene: TRBJ2-1; CDR3 protein: CASSAPSAYNEQFF
V gene: TRBV7-2; J gene: TRBJ2-5; CDR3 protein: CASSSSGSGETQYF
V gene: TRBV29-1; J gene: TRBJ2-2; CDR3 protein: CSVETGPPYRGELFF
V gene: TRBV6-2/TRBV6-3; J gene: TRBJ2-2; CDR3 protein: CASSSKKTDSTGELFF
V gene: TRBV7-9; J gene: TRBJ1-2; CDR3 protein: CASSLGGTEYGYTF
V gene: TRBV6-2/TRBV6-3; J gene: TRBJ2-3; CDR3 protein: CASSLRSGGLRDTQYF
V gene: TRBV7-9; J gene: TRBJ1-2; CDR3 protein: CASSLAGDYTF
V gene: TRBV6-6; J gene: TRBJ1-5; CDR3 protein: CASSRLQGGQPQHF
V gene: TRBV7-2; J gene: TRBJ2-6; CDR3 protein: CASSLERGGLVLTF
V gene: TRBV20-1; J gene: TRBJ2-7; CDR3 protein: CSVGDRESYEQYF
V gene: TRBV20-1; J gene: TRBJ2-1; CDR3 protein: CSAREREAEQFF
V gene: TRBV28; J gene: TRBJ2-5; CDR3 protein: CASMGQLETQYF
V gene: TRBV3-1; J gene: TRBJ1-2; CDR3 protein: CASSQGALNYGYTF